These 32 T cell receptor beta chains were all obtained from the same sample, sequenced in a study of shared clonotypes between healthy human individuals. Profiled with immunoSEQ multiplex PCR; TCRdb holds only in-frame clones, not every one. The sample lists about 2.3 million clones; just over 90% were seen once. The sample was naive CD4+ T cells from PBMCs. Subset: CD45RA+ positively selected. The receptor source for this set is a man between 18 and 35 years old in good health. Some clones in this sample may be carry-over from other donors' samples.

This clone appeared a single time. In the same sample, other DNA sequences code for this CDR3. This chain connects TRBV30 to TRBJ2-7; 7 nucleotides agree with TRBD1. The CDR3 runs 13 residues. V was clipped by 5 bases and J by 2 bases; unmatched bases: 6. Germline assignment: CDR1 GTSNPN and CDR2 SVGIG (reference sequence). The CDR3 is CAWSAGTAYEQYF. The DNA of the CDR3 is TGTGCCTGGTCCGCCGGGACAGCCTACGAGCAGTACTTC.

The chain joins TRBV18 to TRBJ2-2; D uncertain. The CDR3 sequence is 15 residues long. CDR1 is KGHSH and CDR2 is LQKENI in the germline V gene. Trimming shortened V by 0 bases and J by 4 bases, and 9 bases separated the two germline ends. The CDR3 loop reads CASSPPVGSTGELFF. The DNA for the CDR3 is TGTGCCAGCTCACCACCTGTTGGATCCACCGGGGAGCTGTTTTTT. The variable domain in full, with the rest retrieved from reference TRBV18 and TRBJ2-2, is NAGVMQNPRHLVRRRGQEARLRCSPMKGHSHVYWYRQLPEEGLKFMVYLQKENIIDESGMPKERFSAEFPKEGPSILRIQQVVRGDSAAYFCASSPPVGSTGELFFGEGSRLTVL.

CDR3: CASSQKVLADYEQYF. Here the CDR3 DNA reads TGTGCCAGCAGCCAGAAGGTACTAGCGGACTACGAGCAGTACTTC. This chain uses TRBV4-2 with TRBJ2-7; 8 bases line up with TRBD2. This CDR3 region has 15 residues. Germline V gene sequence: CDR1 LGHNA, CDR2 YNFKEQ. V lost 3 bases to trimming and J lost 3 bases; unmatched junction nucleotides: 7.

The chain carries TRBV6-1 and TRBJ1-2, with 8 positions matching TRBD1. The V segment lost 4 bases and the J segment 6 bases; nucleotides outside the gene matches: 4. This CDR3 has 13 residues. In germline, CDR1 is MNHNS, CDR2 SASEGT. CDR3 protein: CASSAQGADGYTF. The CDR3, as DNA: TGTGCCAGCAGTGCTCAGGGGGCGGATGGCTACACCTTC.

The chain employs TRBV6-6 and TRBJ2-5, with 7 bases lining up with TRBD2. Germline CDR1 MNHNY, CDR2 SVGAGI (reference sequence). The CDR3 has 12 residues. The V gene end was trimmed by 6 bases and the J gene end by 7 bases; junction bases not matched to a gene: 5. The CDR3 spells CASSSGGATQYF. Here the CDR3 DNA reads TGTGCCAGCAGCTCGGGAGGTGCGACCCAGTACTTC.

The chain has TRBV7-9 and TRBJ2-3; tentative D call: TRBD1 (6 bases). CDR1 and CDR2 from the germline V gene are SEHNR and FQNEAQ (reference sequence). The CDR3 length is 15 residues. V was trimmed by 6 bases and J by 2 bases, leaving 15 bases between them. CDR3 region: CASSSWDTFTDTQYF. CDR3 bases: TGTGCCAGCAGTTCCTGGGACACCTTCACAGATACGCAGTATTTT.

This clone showed up just once. This chain joins TRBV6-5 and TRBJ2-7; D call uncertain. The CDR3 consists of 16 residues. Trimming shortened V by 2 bases and J by 0 bases, and 14 bases separated the two germline ends. Germline loops: CDR1 MNHEY, CDR2 SVGAGI. The CDR3 sequence is CASSYGGARGSYEQYF. CDR3 in DNA: TGTGCCAGCAGTTACGGTGGAGCGCGCGGCTCCTACGAGCAGTACTTC.

The genes are TRBV7-6 and TRBJ2-1; the match to TRBD2 covers 7 bases. This CDR3 has 14 residues. With V trimmed by 3 bases and J by 1 base, 0 bases remained unmatched. Germline assignment: CDR1 SGHVS and CDR2 FNYEAQ. The CDR3 DNA reads as TGTGCCAGCAGCTTTAGCGGGTCCTACAATGAGCAGTTCTTC. Translation gives CASSFSGSYNEQFF.

The chain is built from TRBV7-9 and TRBJ2-1; 10 positions match TRBD1. The CDR3 length is 15 residues. Germline V lookup: CDR1 SEHNR, CDR2 FQNEAQ (reference sequence). The J segment lost 9 bases and the V segment lost 5 bases, leaving 10 bases of the junction unmatched. The CDR3 loop is CASSPYGTGEGEQFF. CDR3 nucleotide sequence: TGTGCCAGCAGCCCTTACGGGACAGGGGAAGGTGAGCAGTTCTTC.

The genes are TRBV11-2 and TRBJ2-2; TRBD1 is a possible D gene (6 bases). V gave up 2 bases and J gave up 0 bases, with 13 bases separating them. Germline-derived CDR1 and CDR2 are SGHAT and FQNNGV. The CDR3 sequence is 17 residues long. Here the CDR3 DNA reads TGTGCCAGCAGCTTAAGCGGACAGCCCGCGAACACCGGGGAGCTGTTTTTT. This codes for CASSLSGQPANTGELFF.

The chain uses TRBV5-6 and TRBJ1-1; 9 bases match TRBD1. With 2 bases clipped from V and 5 bases from J, the junction kept 10 bases outside the gene matches. Germline V gene lookup returns CDR1 SGHDT and CDR2 YYEEEE. The CDR3 has 16 residues. CDR3 nucleotides: TGTGCCAGCAGCTTTCTCGGGACAGGGCGAGCGACTGAAGCTTTCTTT. Its protein product is CASSFLGTGRATEAFF.

The V call is TRBV9, the J call TRBJ2-1, with TRBD2 identical over 11 bases. Germline V gene lookup returns CDR1 SGDLS and CDR2 YYNGEE. The CDR3 runs 17 residues. Trimming removed 4 bases from V and 4 bases from J; junction bases left unmatched: 10. CDR3 amino acids: CASSSNPGTSGYNEQFF. The CDR3 bases are TGTGCCAGCAGCTCAAATCCCGGGACTAGCGGTTACAATGAGCAGTTCTTC.

This sequence joins TRBV6-6 and TRBJ1-2; D remains ambiguous. Germline-derived CDR1 and CDR2 are MNHNY and SVGAGI (reference sequence). The CDR3 is 14 amino acids. Trimming cost V 4 bases and J 2 bases, with 11 bases left between them. CDR3 bases: TGTGCCAGCAGTTTAAGGCAGACAAACTATGGCTACACCTTC. This encodes CASSLRQTNYGYTF.

CDR3 coding DNA: TGTGCCAGCAGCCCCAGACAGGGAGGTTATGGCTACACCTTC. It yields the protein CASSPRQGGYGYTF. The rearrangement uses TRBV7-9 and TRBJ1-2; 7 bases fit TRBD1. This CDR3 is built from 14 residues. Germline trimming cut 5 bases from V and 5 bases from J; bases unmatched to any gene: 8. Germline V gene sequence: CDR1 SEHNR, CDR2 FQNEAQ (reference sequence).

The chain is built from TRBV7-2 and TRBJ2-3; either TRBD1 or TRBD2 may fit D (5 bases each). The germline gives CDR1 SGHTA, CDR2 FQGNSA. This CDR3 has 15 amino acids. Deletions cut 4 bases from V and 0 bases from J, with 11 bases between. The CDR3 nucleotides read TGTGCCAGCAGCTCCGGGACCCATAGCACAGATACGCAGTATTTT. Amino acids: CASSSGTHSTDTQYF.

The chain carries TRBV19 and TRBJ1-5, with D possibly TRBD1 on 5 matching bases. CDR1 and CDR2 from the germline V gene are LNHDA and SQIVND (reference sequence). V was pared by 3 bases and J by 7 bases, with 13 bases between. The CDR3 loop spans 14 amino acids. In DNA, the CDR3 is TGTGCCAGTAGTATCTCAGGGTTTGGCCAGCCCCAGCATTTT. Translated, it gives CASSISGFGQPQHF.

The chain is built from TRBV29-1 and TRBJ2-4, with 8 bases lining up with TRBD1. The CDR3 runs to 13 residues. CDR1 and CDR2 from the germline V gene are SQVTM and ANQGSEA. Germline trimming cut 3 bases from V and 8 bases from J; bases unmatched to any gene: 6. CDR3: CSVDAGQGDIQYF. CDR3 sequence (DNA): TGCAGCGTTGACGCCGGACAGGGTGACATTCAGTACTTC.

This chain joins TRBV7-3 and TRBJ2-2; D is perhaps TRBD1 (6 bases). Trimming stripped 3 bases from V and 4 bases from J, with 9 bases between. The germline CDR1 and CDR2 sequences are SGHTA and FQGTGA. The CDR3 consists of 14 residues. The CDR3 coding sequence is TGTGCCAGCAGCTTGGGACACATCACCGGGGAGCTGTTTTTT. As protein: CASSLGHITGELFF.

The chain combines TRBV5-1 with TRBJ1-1; a possible D gene is TRBD1 (6 bases). The CDR3 is made up of 14 amino acids. Per germline, CDR1 SGHRS and CDR2 YFSETQ. V was shortened by 3 bases and J by 1 base, with 10 bases between the two germline ends. Here the CDR3 reads CASSWGTTNTEAFF. CDR3 nucleotide sequence: TGCGCCAGCAGCTGGGGGACAACGAACACTGAAGCTTTCTTT.

Worth noting for this clone: The same CDR3 is also encoded by other DNA sequences in this sample. V and J are TRBV5-4 and TRBJ2-7; 9 positions match TRBD1. The ends lost 0 bases at V and 4 bases at J; junction bases unmatched: 5. The germline V gene encodes CDR1 SGHNT and CDR2 YYREEE (reference sequence). The CDR3 contains 15 residues. CDR3 amino acids: CASSLAGTGSYEQYF. CDR3 sequence (DNA): TGTGCCAGCAGCTTGGCCGGGACAGGGTCTTACGAGCAGTACTTC.

This chain connects TRBV18 to TRBJ2-3, with 11 bases that match TRBD2. Per the germline V gene, CDR1 is KGHSH and CDR2 is LQKENI. This CDR3 spans 21 amino acids. V was pared by 0 bases and J by 2 bases, with 16 bases of the junction left unmatched. The CDR3 nucleotides are TGTGCCAGCTCACCACCGCTGCGGACGGAGGGACTAGCGGCAAACACAGATACGCAGTATTTT. It codes for CASSPPLRTEGLAANTDTQYF.

This clone was recorded a few times. The chain carries TRBV6-1 and TRBJ1-5; D remains ambiguous. The germline gives CDR1 MNHNS, CDR2 SASEGT. CDR3 length: 13 amino acids. The germline V and J ends were trimmed by 7 bases and 2 bases, with 9 bases remaining between them. CDR3 DNA sequence: TGTGCCAGCAAAGAGAGAGGCAATCAGCCCCAGCATTTT. Protein product: CASKERGNQPQHF.

The rearrangement links TRBV10-3 to TRBJ2-7; 7 positions match TRBD1. The CDR3 is 19 amino acids. The junction had 19 bases not matched to a gene; V was cut back by 4 bases and J by 1 base. The germline V gene encodes CDR1 ENHRY and CDR2 SYGVKD. The CDR3 DNA reads TGTGCCATCAGTGCAAGGACAGGTGTAGGCCCTTTTCTGTCCTACGAGCAGTACTTC. Its translation: CAISARTGVGPFLSYEQYF.

Turning to this clone: A junction end diverges from the germline sequence, so it may reflect a read error. The chain uses TRBV28 and TRBJ2-7; 9 bases are a match to TRBD2. CDR3 length: 17 amino acids. Germline CDR1 MDHEN, CDR2 SYDVKM. As DNA, the CDR3 is TGTGCCGGCAGTTTTGTTTCAGCGGGAGGATTCATCTACGAGCAGTACTTC. Amino acids: CAGSFVSAGGFIYEQYF. Supplemented by reference TRBV28 and TRBJ2-7, the full variable domain reads DVKVTQSSRYLVKRTGEKVFLECVQDMDHENMFWYRQDPGLGLRLIYFSYDVKMKEKGDIPEGYSVSREKKERFSLILESASTNQTSMYLCAGSFVSAGGFIYEQYFGPGTRLTVT.

The V gene is TRBV27, the J gene TRBJ2-1, with D hard to call. Germline CDR1 reads MNHEY; CDR2 reads SMNVEV (reference sequence). V shed 4 bases and J shed 4 bases, with 8 bases lying between them. The CDR3 consists of 13 residues. CDR3 bases: TGTGCCAGCAGTTGGGTCAGATACAATGAGCAGTTCTTC. Translating gives CASSWVRYNEQFF.

The chain recombines TRBV30 with TRBJ1-1; maybe TRBD1 (5 bases). Trimming took 3 bases from V and 0 from J, leaving 17 bases between them. Per germline, CDR1 GTSNPN and CDR2 SVGIG (reference sequence). CDR3 length: 16 residues. The CDR3 nucleotides read TGTGCCTGGAGCTGGTGGGGCAGCTCTTTGAACACTGAAGCTTTCTTT. Translated, it gives CAWSWWGSSLNTEAFF.

This clone was picked up one time. This sequence joins TRBV12-2 and TRBJ2-2; the table's D call, TRBD1, was not checked against the DNA. TRBV12-2 represents a pseudogene. This CDR3 has 17 residues. This chain's CDR3 is CASRPGQRLGGTGELFF. The CDR3 nucleotides are TGTGCAAGTCGCCCGGGACAACGTTTAGGGGGCACCGGGGAGCTGTTTTTT.

This clone occurred once. Other DNA sequences within the sample encode an identical CDR3. The chain uses TRBV5-1 and TRBJ2-5, with D possibly TRBD1 on 6 matching bases. Germline CDR1 SGHRS, CDR2 YFSETQ. The CDR3 length is 14 residues. V was cut by 0 bases and J by 3 bases, with 9 bases left in between. The CDR3 is CASSLGQAEETQYF. The CDR3 region has the DNA TGCGCCAGCAGCTTGGGACAGGCCGAAGAGACCCAGTACTTC.

The chain carries TRBV19 and TRBJ1-1, with TRBD1 as a possible D gene (5 bases). The V and J ends lost 9 bases and 10 bases respectively, with 15 bases between them. Germline CDR1 LNHDA, CDR2 SQIVND (reference sequence). The CDR3 spans 11 residues. CDR3 sequence (DNA): TGTGCCAGGTCATGGGGGAGGGCAGCTTTCTTT. This translates into CARSWGRAAFF.

This clone was seen a single time. The V call is TRBV28, the J call TRBJ2-3, with D perhaps matching TRBD1 (6 bases). Germline CDR1 is MDHEN and CDR2 is SYDVKM. CDR3 length: 15 residues. Trimming left V 8 bases short and J 2 bases short, with 17 bases between. The CDR3 here is CASSPSGVDTDTQYF. As DNA, the CDR3 is TGTGCCAGCTCGCCTTCAGGGGTCGACACAGATACGCAGTATTTT. Filled out from reference TRBV28 and TRBJ2-3, the complete variable domain reads DVKVTQSSRYLVKRTGEKVFLECVQDMDHENMFWYRQDPGLGLRLIYFSYDVKMKEKGDIPEGYSVSREKKERFSLILESASTNQTSMYLCASSPSGVDTDTQYFGPGTRLTVL.

As for this clone: The identical CDR3 is also encoded by other nucleotide sequences in the sample. V gene TRBV9 combines with J gene TRBJ1-1; D is undetermined. CDR1 is SGDLS and CDR2 is YYNGEE in the germline V gene. CDR3 length equals 13 residues. Trimming stripped 0 bases from V and 0 bases from J, with 3 bases between. CDR3 sequence (DNA): TGTGCCAGCAGCGTAGAAATGAACACTGAAGCTTTCTTT. It is translated as CASSVEMNTEAFF.

The chain recombines TRBV6-5 with TRBJ2-1; tentatively, D is TRBD1 (6 bases). Germline V gene lookup returns CDR1 MNHEY and CDR2 SVGAGI. The CDR3 is 15 residues long. The V end was cut by 6 bases, the J end by 6 bases, with 18 bases between. For the CDR3, the DNA is TGTGCCAGCAGGGGCGGCAGGGGTACTTTCAATGAGCAGTTCTTC. This encodes CASRGGRGTFNEQFF.